This TCR beta chain was recovered during a study of T-cell reconstitution after alpha-beta-depleted transplantation in children. This clonotype came up a few times. Preparation of the TCRbeta library used unique molecular identifiers. From the PCR reads, TCRdb called clonotypes with MiXCR, one entry per CDR3 protein. The sample has approximately 500,000 distinct CDR3 sequences; 27% are singletons. V shed 5 bases and J shed 5 bases, with 15 bases lying between them. The CDR3 is 14 amino acids. The germline gives CDR1 SGHVS, CDR2 FNYEAQ. The sample here was PBMCs, taken before TCRalphabeta/CD19-depleted stem cell transplant. J is TRBJ2-5 and V is TRBV7-6; possible D gene TRBD2, 7 bases. The TCR sequence derives from a boy under three years old with Wiskott-Aldrich syndrome, due to receive a stem cell transplant. The CDR3 DNA reads as TGTGCCAGCAGCGTAACACAGGGAGGGGAGACCCAGTACTTC. Its translation is CASSVTQGGETQYF.